This TCR beta chain was sequenced during a study of blood T cell repertoires in COVID-19. In the source study's methods: Quantification of nucleated cells was approximated via reference gene primer amplification. Assay: immunoSEQ multiplex PCR; the TCRdb copy retains only in-frame clones and omits some. V, J and clone size derive from that table, while D and trimming were established from the DNA sequence. The sample has around 95,000 clones; roughly 80% are singletons. V was clipped by 7 bases and J by 5 bases, with 17 bases between them. Germline CDR1 and CDR2: GTSNPN and SVGIG (reference sequence). The CDR3 extends over 14 amino acids.

This TCR came from a woman older than 75 with acute or convalescent COVID-19. V usage is TRBV30 and J usage is TRBJ1-4, with D maybe TRBD1 (6 bases). Sequences were obtained from peripheral blood. In DNA form, the CDR3 reads TGTGCCTTCAGAGGGGACACCGCAAATGAAAAACTGTTTTTT. This codes for CAFRGDTANEKLFF.